The source of this TCR beta chain is a study of T cell responses to AZD1222 COVID-19 vaccine. Study-level information: The analysis combined second doses at about 4 or about 12 weeks.

This clone was seen just once. The target antigen is unknown. Notes on the study in general: A rise in Spike-specific TCR breadth and depth followed two AZD1222 doses. Repertoire samples came only from after the peak T cell response. The CD4 TCRs associated with vaccination extended across spike and predominated at 160-218 and 743-854.

CDR1 and CDR2 from the germline V gene are DFQATT and SNEGSKA (reference sequence). This CDR3 comprises 11 residues. With 4 bases removed from V and 4 bases from J, the gap between germline ends came to 5 bases. Repertoires were generated with immunoSEQ multiplex PCR, while TCRdb's copy carries only in-frame clones and drops some. The data hold just over 150,000 clones, with about nine tenths observed a single time. This chain connects TRBV20-1 to TRBJ2-1; D uncertain. The sample was peripheral blood, taken on day 0 of AZD1222 vaccination. The TCR sequence derives from an adult in good health. CDR3 protein: CSATSYNEQFF. DNA of the CDR3: TGCAGTGCTACCAGTTACAATGAGCAGTTCTTC.